This T cell receptor beta chain was found in a study of sequential checkpoint blockade in melanoma. Here immunoSEQ multiplex PCR was the method, and the copy in TCRdb shows in-frame clones only, minus some. Counted here are around 15,000 clones, 90% to 95% occurring once; the ten biggest clones make up 24%. Treatment defined: randomized to nivolumab then ipilimumab (arm A) or the reverse (arm B). CDR3 length equals 14 residues. CDR1 is MNHEY and CDR2 is SVGAGI in the germline V gene. Between the trimmed V and J ends, which lost 5 bases and 4 bases, there was a span of 12 bases. This specimen consisted of CD8+ T cells sorted from blood (inferred from file names), obtained from a patient given nivolumab and ipilimumab in sequence. The gene calls are TRBV6-5 and TRBJ1-5; tentatively, D is TRBD1 (5 bases). The receptor was derived from a human donor with melanoma. The CDR3 here is CASSQLQGNQPQHF. In DNA, the CDR3 is TGTGCCAGCAGTCAACTTCAGGGAAATCAGCCCCAGCATTTT.